This T cell receptor beta chain was obtained from a study of cytomegalovirus exposure and HLA in healthy donors. V shed 7 bases and J 3 bases; nucleotides not matched to a gene: 8. Germline values: CDR1 MDHEN, CDR2 SYDVKM. The CDR3 runs to 14 residues. In the PCR, 60 Vbeta and 13 Jbeta primers were used. Measured with immunoSEQ multiplex PCR; TCRdb has only the in-frame clones, and not every one. The sample totals around 39,000 clones. The receptor was isolated from a male donor in good health and CMV-seronegative. V and J are TRBV28 and TRBJ2-7, with 8 bases identical to TRBD2. Sample: PBMCs. The CDR3 bases are TGTGCCAGCACTCGGGGGGGAGTAGGCTACGAGCAGTACTTC. Its protein is CASTRGGVGYEQYF.